This T cell receptor beta chain stems from a study of cytomegalovirus exposure and HLA in healthy donors. Background on the study: For the approximately 430 genotyped donors, around 76% fell within the Caucasian-associated ancestry cluster. Study-level results: As a later analysis showed, a missense DCLRE1C variant was linked to trimming of TCR beta V- and J-genes. Previous analysis showed most TCR beta V segments were productive about 90% or about 30% of the time. Association of under 20,000 TCR beta sequences with HLA alleles was found at 0.05 false discovery rate in a later analysis.

In the PCR, 60 Vbeta and 13 Jbeta primers were used. Using immunoSEQ multiplex PCR, the repertoire was profiled, and TCRdb retains in-frame clones only, with some absent. Among some 110,000 clones listed, around 69% were seen once. Looked up from germline, CDR1 is MNHEY and CDR2 is SMNVEV (reference sequence). The CDR3 spans 13 residues. Trimming removed 4 bases at V and 3 bases at J, with 9 bases between. As regards this clone: Its antigen remains unknown.

This clonotype was sampled from a man over 45 in good health and CMV-seropositive. The chain couples TRBV27 to TRBJ1-2, with D unresolved. Sequencing was done on a sample of PBMCs. The CDR3 reads CASSSLGYYGYTF. The DNA of the CDR3 is TGTGCCAGCAGTTCCCTCGGGTACTATGGCTACACCTTC.